The rows below give T cell receptor beta chains drawn from one sample of a study of T cells in Graves' hyperthyroidism and ophthalmopathy. TCRdb reprocessed the multiplex PCR reads via MiXCR and lists one record per CDR3 protein. The data show hundreds of thousands of distinct CDR3 sequences, 17% seen once. Sequencing input: blood. The receptors derive from a woman aged 18-29 years with Graves' ophthalmopathy. The CDR3 runs from the conserved cysteine through the conserved F or W. The D gene is left open where the match is weak. Only part of the rows carry a size: once, few, many, or a class if the clone is expanded.

v_gene: TRBV6-1
d_gene: -
abundance: -
j_gene: TRBJ1-1
CDR3nt: TGTGCCAGCATCGGGTTACAAGCTTTCTTT
CDR3aa: CASIGLQAFF

v_gene: TRBV11-3
d_gene: -
abundance: many
j_gene: TRBJ2-3
CDR3nt: TGTGCCAGCAGCTTAAACATCAGAAATACGCAGTATTTT
CDR3aa: CASSLNIRNTQYF

v_gene: TRBV12-3/TRBV12-4
d_gene: -
abundance: many
j_gene: TRBJ2-5
CDR3nt: TGTGCCAGCAGCAAAACCGAAGAGACCCAGTACTTC
CDR3aa: CASSKTEETQYF

v_gene: TRBV29-1
d_gene: -
abundance: few
j_gene: TRBJ2-7
CDR3nt: TGCAGCGCCCGGAGTCGAGGTTTGGCCTACGAGCAGTACTTC
CDR3aa: CSARSRGLAYEQYF

v_gene: TRBV28
d_gene: TRBD1
abundance: few
j_gene: TRBJ2-7
CDR3nt: TGTGCCAGCAGTCAGAGCCCGGGACAGGGCTCCTACGAGCAGTACTTC
CDR3aa: CASSQSPGQGSYEQYF

v_gene: TRBV20-1
d_gene: TRBD1
abundance: many
j_gene: TRBJ1-1
CDR3nt: TGCAGTGCTACGGAAGACAACAGGGGGAGGGCTTTCTTT
CDR3aa: CSATEDNRGRAFF

v_gene: TRBV2
d_gene: -
abundance: -
j_gene: TRBJ2-1
CDR3nt: TGTGCCAGCAGTGAATCTTATGCCTTGGGGGAGAACTACAATGAGCAGTTCTTC
CDR3aa: CASSESYALGENYNEQFF

v_gene: TRBV30
d_gene: TRBD2
abundance: many
j_gene: TRBJ2-5
CDR3nt: TGTGCCTTTACTAGCGGGAGACCTCGGGGGATCCAGTACTTC
CDR3aa: CAFTSGRPRGIQYF

v_gene: TRBV10-3
d_gene: TRBD1
abundance: -
j_gene: TRBJ2-1
CDR3nt: TGTGCCATCCGGGGACAGGGAAACGACAATGAGCAGTTCTTC
CDR3aa: CAIRGQGNDNEQFF

v_gene: TRBV7-2
d_gene: TRBD1
abundance: few
j_gene: TRBJ2-4
CDR3nt: TGTGCCAGCAGCCCGACAGGGAAAGCCAAAAACATTCAGTACTTC
CDR3aa: CASSPTGKAKNIQYF

v_gene: TRBV12-3/TRBV12-4
d_gene: -
abundance: many
j_gene: TRBJ2-7
CDR3nt: TGTGCCAGCAGTTTCCGGGACGGCTACGAGCAGTACTTC
CDR3aa: CASSFRDGYEQYF

v_gene: TRBV28
d_gene: -
abundance: many
j_gene: TRBJ1-2
CDR3nt: TGTGCCAGCAGCAGACAGGCTACCTCTTATGGCTACACCTTC
CDR3aa: CASSRQATSYGYTF

v_gene: TRBV12-3/TRBV12-4
d_gene: -
abundance: many
j_gene: TRBJ2-1
CDR3nt: TGTGCCAGCAGTTTGGATGGTATCTACAATGAGCAGTTCTTC
CDR3aa: CASSLDGIYNEQFF

v_gene: TRBV11-1
d_gene: -
abundance: many
j_gene: TRBJ1-1
CDR3nt: TGTGCCAGCAGCTTAGATAAACATGAAGCTTTCTTT
CDR3aa: CASSLDKHEAFF

v_gene: TRBV27
d_gene: -
abundance: -
j_gene: TRBJ1-1
CDR3nt: TGTGCCAGCAGTTCGACCCGGCACACTGAAGCTTTCTTT
CDR3aa: CASSSTRHTEAFF

v_gene: TRBV27
d_gene: TRBD1
abundance: many
j_gene: TRBJ1-2
CDR3nt: TGTGCCAGCAGTTTACAGGGGGTAGGCGGCTACACCTTC
CDR3aa: CASSLQGVGGYTF

v_gene: TRBV4-1
d_gene: -
abundance: few
j_gene: TRBJ1-5
CDR3nt: TGCGCCAGCAGCCAAGGGGGAGGACGACAGCCCCAGCATTTT
CDR3aa: CASSQGGGRQPQHF

v_gene: TRBV10-3
d_gene: -
abundance: many
j_gene: TRBJ1-2
CDR3nt: TGTGCCATCAGTGAGTCGCGACGGGCCGAGGACTATGGCTACACCTTC
CDR3aa: CAISESRRAEDYGYTF

v_gene: TRBV6-2/TRBV6-3
d_gene: TRBD1
abundance: few
j_gene: TRBJ1-5
CDR3nt: TGTGCCAGCACCAACCAAAGGGACAGAATTTATAGCAATCAGCCCCAGCATTTT
CDR3aa: CASTNQRDRIYSNQPQHF

v_gene: TRBV6-2/TRBV6-3
d_gene: -
abundance: few
j_gene: TRBJ1-5
CDR3nt: TGTGCCAGCAGTTACTCGGTGGGCAGGGTAAAGCGCAATCAGCCCCAGCATTTT
CDR3aa: CASSYSVGRVKRNQPQHF

v_gene: TRBV6-1
d_gene: -
abundance: few
j_gene: TRBJ1-1
CDR3nt: TGTGCCAGCAGCGAGGACCCCGGCGGGAACACTGAAGCTTTCTTT
CDR3aa: CASSEDPGGNTEAFF

v_gene: TRBV6-1
d_gene: TRBD1
abundance: many
j_gene: TRBJ1-5
CDR3nt: TGTGCCAGCAGCGCGGGACAGAGGAGCAATCAGCCCCAGCATTTT
CDR3aa: CASSAGQRSNQPQHF

v_gene: TRBV5-1
d_gene: TRBD1
abundance: -
j_gene: TRBJ2-6
CDR3nt: TGCGCCAGCAGCTTGGGACAGGGAATCCCTGGGGCCAACGTCCTGACTTTC
CDR3aa: CASSLGQGIPGANVLTF

v_gene: TRBV5-1
d_gene: TRBD2
abundance: few
j_gene: TRBJ2-1
CDR3nt: TGCGCCAGCAGCCCGGGACTAGCGCCCAATGAGCAGTTCTTC
CDR3aa: CASSPGLAPNEQFF

v_gene: TRBV19
d_gene: -
abundance: -
j_gene: TRBJ2-5
CDR3nt: TGTGCCAGTAGTATTATCTGGGGCGAAGAGACCCAGTACTTC
CDR3aa: CASSIIWGEETQYF

v_gene: TRBV7-8
d_gene: -
abundance: many
j_gene: TRBJ1-1
CDR3nt: TGTGCCAGCAGCTTCGGTACAGGGAGGACTGAAGCTTTCTTT
CDR3aa: CASSFGTGRTEAFF

v_gene: TRBV3-1
d_gene: -
abundance: many
j_gene: TRBJ1-1
CDR3nt: TGTGCCAGCAGCCAAAGAGGCGAAGCTTTCTTT
CDR3aa: CASSQRGEAFF

v_gene: TRBV7-2
d_gene: -
abundance: few
j_gene: TRBJ1-1
CDR3nt: TGTGCCAGCAGCGTTCCGGGAAACCCTGAAGCTTTCTTT
CDR3aa: CASSVPGNPEAFF

v_gene: TRBV28
d_gene: -
abundance: many
j_gene: TRBJ2-7
CDR3nt: TGTGCCAGCAGTTTAGGAGGGGGTCACGGCTACGAGCAGTACTTC
CDR3aa: CASSLGGGHGYEQYF

v_gene: TRBV2
d_gene: -
abundance: many
j_gene: TRBJ1-6
CDR3nt: TGTGCCAGCAGTGAAGGGGAGGCTTTGGGTTCACCCCTCCACTTT
CDR3aa: CASSEGEALGSPLHF

v_gene: TRBV7-2
d_gene: -
abundance: many
j_gene: TRBJ2-7
CDR3nt: TGTGCCAGCAGCTTAGCTAGGGTAGCGTACGAGCAGTACTTC
CDR3aa: CASSLARVAYEQYF

v_gene: TRBV3-1
d_gene: -
abundance: few
j_gene: TRBJ1-2
CDR3nt: TGTGCCAGCAGCTTGGGAGGGGAGGGAGCGGATGGCTACACCTTC
CDR3aa: CASSLGGEGADGYTF

v_gene: TRBV14
d_gene: TRBD2
abundance: -
j_gene: TRBJ2-1
CDR3nt: TGTGCCAGCAGCAGGCCTTCTAGCGGAACGCAGTTCTTC
CDR3aa: CASSRPSSGTQFF

v_gene: TRBV20-1
d_gene: -
abundance: many
j_gene: TRBJ2-5
CDR3nt: TGCAGTGCTAGTTACCCGAAAGAGACCCAGTACTTC
CDR3aa: CSASYPKETQYF

v_gene: TRBV7-2
d_gene: -
abundance: -
j_gene: TRBJ2-3
CDR3nt: TGTGCCAGCAGCCCCCGGATAGCGAGAGGGACAGATACGCAGTATTTT
CDR3aa: CASSPRIARGTDTQYF

v_gene: TRBV28
d_gene: -
abundance: many
j_gene: TRBJ2-7
CDR3nt: TGTGCCACCAAGGGACTGTCGTACGCCGAAAGGGACGAGCAGTACTTC
CDR3aa: CATKGLSYAERDEQYF

v_gene: TRBV7-9
d_gene: TRBD2
abundance: -
j_gene: TRBJ2-7
CDR3nt: TGTGCCAGCAGCTCCAACTCCGGGACTACATTTTCGCCCTACGAGCAGTACTTC
CDR3aa: CASSSNSGTTFSPYEQYF

v_gene: TRBV9
d_gene: TRBD1
abundance: -
j_gene: TRBJ1-1
CDR3nt: TGTGCTTCCGGGACAGGGATATTCACTGAAGCTTTCTTT
CDR3aa: CASGTGIFTEAFF

v_gene: TRBV7-9
d_gene: -
abundance: many
j_gene: TRBJ2-7
CDR3nt: TGTGCCAGCAGCTTTAAAGCACTCGACGAGCAGTACTTC
CDR3aa: CASSFKALDEQYF

v_gene: TRBV5-8
d_gene: -
abundance: few
j_gene: TRBJ1-6
CDR3nt: TGTGCCAGCAGCTTGTCTTACAGGGCCAATAATTCACCCCTCCACTTT
CDR3aa: CASSLSYRANNSPLHF

v_gene: TRBV20-1
d_gene: -
abundance: few
j_gene: TRBJ1-2
CDR3nt: TGCAGTGCTAGATACAACTCTAACTATGGCTACACCTTC
CDR3aa: CSARYNSNYGYTF

v_gene: TRBV29-1
d_gene: -
abundance: few
j_gene: TRBJ1-1
CDR3nt: TGCAGCGTTGGGGAGAACACTGAAGCTTTCTTT
CDR3aa: CSVGENTEAFF

v_gene: TRBV12-3/TRBV12-4
d_gene: -
abundance: once
j_gene: TRBJ1-2
CDR3nt: TGTGCCAGCAGTTTAGTAGGGGGGGTGGCTGGCTACACCTTC
CDR3aa: CASSLVGGVAGYTF

v_gene: TRBV7-9
d_gene: -
abundance: few
j_gene: TRBJ1-1
CDR3nt: TGTGCCAGCAGCTTACCCTCCCAGGGGAGCAACACTGAAGCTTTCTTT
CDR3aa: CASSLPSQGSNTEAFF

v_gene: TRBV4-1
d_gene: TRBD1
abundance: -
j_gene: TRBJ1-1
CDR3nt: TGCGCCAGCAGCCAAGATGGGGGACAGGGTTACACTGAAGCTTTCTTT
CDR3aa: CASSQDGGQGYTEAFF

v_gene: TRBV5-5
d_gene: TRBD1
abundance: -
j_gene: TRBJ1-3
CDR3nt: TGTGCCAGCAGCCCGGGACAGGGGGAATTAACCGTCTCTGGAAACACCATATATTTT
CDR3aa: CASSPGQGELTVSGNTIYF

v_gene: TRBV2
d_gene: -
abundance: few
j_gene: TRBJ1-3
CDR3nt: TGTGCCAGCAGTATCCCCGAGGGGAGCTCGGACACCATATATTTT
CDR3aa: CASSIPEGSSDTIYF

v_gene: TRBV19
d_gene: TRBD1
abundance: few
j_gene: TRBJ2-2
CDR3nt: TGTGCCAGTAGTAGGGGGACAGGGGCCGGGGAGCTGTTTTTT
CDR3aa: CASSRGTGAGELFF

v_gene: TRBV3-1
d_gene: -
abundance: -
j_gene: TRBJ1-3
CDR3nt: TGTGCCAGCAGCCAGGGTTCGGGAGGAAACACCATATATTTT
CDR3aa: CASSQGSGGNTIYF

v_gene: TRBV7-2
d_gene: TRBD2
abundance: -
j_gene: TRBJ2-1
CDR3nt: TGTGCCAGCAGACGTAGCGGGACCTCCTACAATGAGCAGTTCTTC
CDR3aa: CASRRSGTSYNEQFF

v_gene: TRBV20-1
d_gene: -
abundance: few
j_gene: TRBJ2-3
CDR3nt: TGCAGTGCTAGGAGTTTCGGTCAGCTTGGAGATACGCAGTATTTT
CDR3aa: CSARSFGQLGDTQYF

v_gene: TRBV7-2
d_gene: -
abundance: many
j_gene: TRBJ2-1
CDR3nt: TGTGCCAGCAGCCGCCCTGGGACCGATTACAATGAGCAGTTCTTC
CDR3aa: CASSRPGTDYNEQFF

v_gene: TRBV5-1
d_gene: -
abundance: many
j_gene: TRBJ2-7
CDR3nt: TGCGCCAGCAGTTTCAGGGCGGGCGAGCAGTACTTC
CDR3aa: CASSFRAGEQYF

v_gene: TRBV27
d_gene: TRBD2
abundance: many
j_gene: TRBJ2-3
CDR3nt: TGTGCCAGCAGTTCTCTTCCCGGGACTAGCGGGATGGGCACAGATACGCAGTATTTT
CDR3aa: CASSSLPGTSGMGTDTQYF

v_gene: TRBV12-3/TRBV12-4
d_gene: TRBD1
abundance: many
j_gene: TRBJ1-5
CDR3nt: TGTGCCAGCAGTCCGTCGACAGGGAATCAGCCCCAGCATTTT
CDR3aa: CASSPSTGNQPQHF